The TCR beta chain under discussion was sequenced for a study of naive and memory T cell subsets. An oligonucleotide containing a UMI was ligated to the 3' end of TCR cDNA. Reverse transcription used DNase-treated unsorted total RNA, aiming for roughly 1 to 1,100 ng. Ligated cDNA underwent four rounds of PCR with nested alpha and beta constant region primers and SP2. TCRdb reprocessed the 5' RACE reads with MiXCR, giving one entry per CDR3 protein. Of tens of thousands of distinct CDR3 sequences listed, approximately 8.5% are singletons. Trimming removed 3 bases from V and 0 bases from J, with 11 bases in between. Germline loops: CDR1 SGHTA, CDR2 FQGNSA. The CDR3 runs 16 residues.

The receptor was derived from a female donor in good health. The gene calls are TRBV7-2 and TRBJ2-2, with D tentatively TRBD2 (5 bases). Written as DNA, the CDR3 is TGTGCCAGCAGCTTTGGAGGCTCCTCGAACACCGGGGAGCTGTTTTTT. Translating gives CASSFGGSSNTGELFF.